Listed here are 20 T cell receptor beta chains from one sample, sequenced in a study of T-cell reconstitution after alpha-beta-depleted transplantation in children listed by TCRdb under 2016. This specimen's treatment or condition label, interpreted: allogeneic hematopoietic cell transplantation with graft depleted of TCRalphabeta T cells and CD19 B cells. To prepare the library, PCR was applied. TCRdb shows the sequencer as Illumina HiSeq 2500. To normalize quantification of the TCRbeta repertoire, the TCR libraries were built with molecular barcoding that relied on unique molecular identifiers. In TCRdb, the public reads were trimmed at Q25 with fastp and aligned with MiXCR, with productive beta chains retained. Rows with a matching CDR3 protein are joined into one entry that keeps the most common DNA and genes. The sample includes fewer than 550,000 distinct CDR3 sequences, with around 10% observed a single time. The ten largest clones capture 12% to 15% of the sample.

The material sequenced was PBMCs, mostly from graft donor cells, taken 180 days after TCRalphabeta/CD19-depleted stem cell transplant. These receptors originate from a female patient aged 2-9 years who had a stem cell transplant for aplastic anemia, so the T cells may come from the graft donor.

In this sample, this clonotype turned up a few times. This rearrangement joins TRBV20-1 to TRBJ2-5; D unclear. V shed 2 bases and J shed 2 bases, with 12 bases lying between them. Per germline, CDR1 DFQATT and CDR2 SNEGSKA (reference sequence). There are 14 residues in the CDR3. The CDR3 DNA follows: TGCAGTGCTAGACGTCCCTCCGGGCAAGAGACCCAGTACTTC. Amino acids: CSARRPSGQETQYF.

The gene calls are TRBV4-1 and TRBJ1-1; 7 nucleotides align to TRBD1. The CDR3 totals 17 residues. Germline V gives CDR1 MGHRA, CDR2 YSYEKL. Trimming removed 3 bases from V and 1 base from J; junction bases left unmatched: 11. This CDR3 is CASSQGLAGGKNTEAFF. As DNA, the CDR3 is TGCGCCAGCAGCCAGGGCTTGGCAGGGGGTAAGAACACTGAAGCTTTCTTT.

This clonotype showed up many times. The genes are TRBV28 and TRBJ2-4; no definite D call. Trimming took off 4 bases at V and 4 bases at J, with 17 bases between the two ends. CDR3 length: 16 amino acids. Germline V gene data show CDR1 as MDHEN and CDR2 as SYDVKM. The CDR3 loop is CASSSRAWPPKNIQYF. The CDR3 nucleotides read TGTGCCAGCAGTTCACGGGCATGGCCCCCGAAAAACATTCAGTACTTC.

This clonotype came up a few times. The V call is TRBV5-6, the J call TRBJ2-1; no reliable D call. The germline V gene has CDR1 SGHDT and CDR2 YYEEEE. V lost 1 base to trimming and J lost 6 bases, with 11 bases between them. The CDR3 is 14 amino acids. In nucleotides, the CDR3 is TGTGCCAGCAGCTTGACCCCGAACTTCAATGAGCAGTTCTTC. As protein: CASSLTPNFNEQFF.

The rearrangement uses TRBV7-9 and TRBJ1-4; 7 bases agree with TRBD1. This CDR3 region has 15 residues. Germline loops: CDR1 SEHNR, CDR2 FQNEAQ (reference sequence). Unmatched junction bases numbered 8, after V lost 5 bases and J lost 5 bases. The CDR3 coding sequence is TGTGCCAGCAGCACCGGGACAGTAGAAAATGAAAAACTGTTTTTT. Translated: CASSTGTVENEKLFF.

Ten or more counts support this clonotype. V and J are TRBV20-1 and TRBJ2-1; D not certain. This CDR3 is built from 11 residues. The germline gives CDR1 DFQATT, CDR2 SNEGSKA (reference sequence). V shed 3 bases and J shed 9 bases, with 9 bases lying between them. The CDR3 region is CSARSLSEQFF. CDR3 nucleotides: TGCAGTGCTAGGTCTTTAAGTGAGCAGTTCTTC.

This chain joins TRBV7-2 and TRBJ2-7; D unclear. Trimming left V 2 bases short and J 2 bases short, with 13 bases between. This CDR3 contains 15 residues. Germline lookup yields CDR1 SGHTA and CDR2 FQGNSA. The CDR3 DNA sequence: TGTGCCAGCAGCTTATTAACTGGGCACCCCTACGAGCAGTACTTC. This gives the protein CASSLLTGHPYEQYF.

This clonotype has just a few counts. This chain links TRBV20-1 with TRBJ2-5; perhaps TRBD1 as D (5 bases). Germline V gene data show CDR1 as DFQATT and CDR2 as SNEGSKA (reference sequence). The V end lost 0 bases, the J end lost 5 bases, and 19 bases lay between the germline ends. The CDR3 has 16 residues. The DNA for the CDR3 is TGCAGTGCTAGAGATCCAGGGCCAGGTCTTCAGGAGACCCAGTACTTC. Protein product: CSARDPGPGLQETQYF.

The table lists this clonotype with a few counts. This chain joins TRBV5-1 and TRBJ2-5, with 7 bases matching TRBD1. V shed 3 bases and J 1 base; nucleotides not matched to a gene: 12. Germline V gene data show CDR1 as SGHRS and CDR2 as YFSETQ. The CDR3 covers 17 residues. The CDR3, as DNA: TGCGCCAGCAGCTCGACCGGACAGGAAGGGGTCCAAGAGACCCAGTACTTC. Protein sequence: CASSSTGQEGVQETQYF.

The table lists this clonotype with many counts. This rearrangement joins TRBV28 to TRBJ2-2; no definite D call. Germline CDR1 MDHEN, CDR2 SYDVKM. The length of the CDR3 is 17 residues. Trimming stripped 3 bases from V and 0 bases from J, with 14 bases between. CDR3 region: CASSFPPWQANTGELFF. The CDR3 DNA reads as TGTGCCAGCAGTTTCCCACCCTGGCAAGCGAACACCGGGGAGCTGTTTTTT.

The CDR3 bases are TGTGCCAGCAGCTTAGGGGACCTGGTCGAGCAGTACTTC. It is translated as CASSLGDLVEQYF. The chain uses TRBV7-2 and TRBJ2-7, with D possibly being TRBD1 or TRBD2 (5 bases each). The CDR3 is 13 amino acids. Germline assignment: CDR1 SGHTA and CDR2 FQGNSA. V was trimmed by 1 base and J by 6 bases, leaving 10 bases between them.

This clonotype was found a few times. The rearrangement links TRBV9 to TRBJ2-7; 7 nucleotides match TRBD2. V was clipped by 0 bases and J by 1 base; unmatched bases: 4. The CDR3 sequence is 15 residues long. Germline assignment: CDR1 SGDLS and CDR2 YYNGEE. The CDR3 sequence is CASSVASGISYEQYF. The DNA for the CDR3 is TGTGCCAGCAGCGTAGCCAGCGGGATTTCCTACGAGCAGTACTTC.

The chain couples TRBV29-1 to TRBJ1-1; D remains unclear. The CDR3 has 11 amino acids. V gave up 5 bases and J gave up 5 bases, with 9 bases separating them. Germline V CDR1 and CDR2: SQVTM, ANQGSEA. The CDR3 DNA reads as TGCAGCGTTTTTAGGGTTACTGAAGCTTTCTTT. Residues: CSVFRVTEAFF.

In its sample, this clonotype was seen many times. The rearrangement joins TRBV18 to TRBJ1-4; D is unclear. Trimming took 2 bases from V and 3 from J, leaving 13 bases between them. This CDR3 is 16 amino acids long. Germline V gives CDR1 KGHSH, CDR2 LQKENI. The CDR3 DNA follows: TGTGCCAGCTCACCAATGGCCGGGTCGGCTAATGAAAAACTGTTTTTT. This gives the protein CASSPMAGSANEKLFF.

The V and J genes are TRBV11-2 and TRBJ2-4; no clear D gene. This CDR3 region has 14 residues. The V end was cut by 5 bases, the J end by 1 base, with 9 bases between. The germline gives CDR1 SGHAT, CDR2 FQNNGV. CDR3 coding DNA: TGTGCCAGCAGCCAAACAAAGGCCAAAAACATTCAGTACTTC. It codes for CASSQTKAKNIQYF.

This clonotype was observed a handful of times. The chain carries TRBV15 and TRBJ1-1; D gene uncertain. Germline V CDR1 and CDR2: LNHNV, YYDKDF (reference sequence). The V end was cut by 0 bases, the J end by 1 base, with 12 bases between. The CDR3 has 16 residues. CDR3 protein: CATSRDLREANTEAFF. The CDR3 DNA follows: TGTGCCACCAGCAGAGATTTGAGGGAGGCGAACACTGAAGCTTTCTTT.

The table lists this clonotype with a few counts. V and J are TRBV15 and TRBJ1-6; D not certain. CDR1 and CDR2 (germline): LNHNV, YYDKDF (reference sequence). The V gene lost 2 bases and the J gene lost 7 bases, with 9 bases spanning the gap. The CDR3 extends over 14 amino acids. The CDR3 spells CATSRSGKNSPLHF. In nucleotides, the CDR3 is TGTGCCACCAGCAGATCCGGGAAAAATTCACCCCTCCACTTT.

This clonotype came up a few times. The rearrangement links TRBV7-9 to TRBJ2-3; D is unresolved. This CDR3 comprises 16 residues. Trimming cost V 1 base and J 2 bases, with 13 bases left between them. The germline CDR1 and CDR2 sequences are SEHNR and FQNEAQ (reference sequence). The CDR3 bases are TGTGCCAGCAGCTTAGATGTCAGAAAATACACAGATACGCAGTATTTT. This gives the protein CASSLDVRKYTDTQYF.

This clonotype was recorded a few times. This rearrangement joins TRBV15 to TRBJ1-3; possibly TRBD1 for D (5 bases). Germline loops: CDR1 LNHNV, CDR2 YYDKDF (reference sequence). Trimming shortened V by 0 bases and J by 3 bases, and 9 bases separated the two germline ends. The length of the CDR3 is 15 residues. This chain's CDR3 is CATSRDRGVGNTIYF. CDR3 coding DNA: TGTGCCACCAGCAGAGATCGAGGGGTTGGAAACACCATATATTTT.

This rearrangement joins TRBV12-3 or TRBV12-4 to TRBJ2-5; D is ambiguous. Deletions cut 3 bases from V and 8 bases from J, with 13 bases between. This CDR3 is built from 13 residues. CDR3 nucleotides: TGTGCCAGCAGTTTGGGCTCGCAACAAACCCAGTACTTC. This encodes CASSLGSQQTQYF.